The 10 T cell receptor beta chains below come from one sample, sequenced in a study of shared clonotypes between healthy human individuals. Sequencing was performed with immunoSEQ multiplex PCR; in TCRdb, only in-frame clones are kept and a portion is missing. Of approximately 2.5 million clones in the sample, around nine tenths are singletons; the top ten hold over 0.12%. Sequencing used naive CD4+ T cells sorted from blood. Subset denoted: CD45RA+ positively selected. These receptors all stem from a man younger than 35 in good health.

V is TRBV5-4 and J is TRBJ1-1; D not resolved. In germline, CDR1 is SGHNT, CDR2 YYREEE (reference sequence). V lost 0 bases and J lost 4, with 7 bases in between. The CDR3 covers 13 residues. The CDR3 region has the DNA TGTGCCAGCAGCTTGGGGGAAATCACTGAAGCTTTCTTT. It specifies CASSLGEITEAFF. Full variable domain (outside the CDR3, taken from reference TRBV5-4 and TRBJ1-1): ETGVTQSPTHLIKTRGQQVTLRCSSQSGHNTVSWYQQALGQGPQFIFQYYREEENGRGNFPPRFSGLQFPNYSSELNVNALELDDSALYLCASSLGEITEAFFGQGTRLTVV.

The chain carries TRBV2 and TRBJ2-2; the D call may be TRBD1 or TRBD2 (5 bases each). Trimming removed 10 bases at V and 8 bases at J, with 17 bases between. Germline V lookup: CDR1 SNHLY, CDR2 FYNNEI. The CDR3 contains 13 residues. For the CDR3, the DNA is TGTGCCACCAACTCCGGGACCCGAGGGGAGCTGTTTTTT. It yields the protein CATNSGTRGELFF.

About this clone: The same CDR3 arises from other DNA sequences in this sample as well. The chain carries TRBV5-1 and TRBJ2-7, with D maybe TRBD1 (6 bases). This CDR3 spans 14 amino acids. Between the trimmed V and J ends, which lost 1 base and 2 bases, there was a span of 10 bases. The germline CDR1 and CDR2 sequences are SGHRS and YFSETQ. The CDR3 loop is CASSLSTGPYEQYF. The CDR3 nucleotides read TGCGCCAGCAGCTTGTCGACAGGCCCCTACGAGCAGTACTTC.

The CDR3: CASSFFGGFTDTQYF. As DNA, the CDR3 is TGTGCCAGCAGCTTTTTCGGCGGATTCACAGATACGCAGTATTTT. The chain combines TRBV7-9 with TRBJ2-3, with D unresolved. Between the trimmed V and J ends, which lost 3 bases and 2 bases, there was a span of 12 bases. The germline CDR1 and CDR2 sequences are SEHNR and FQNEAQ (reference sequence). This CDR3 contains 15 residues.

The chain employs TRBV7-2 and TRBJ2-5; D is possibly TRBD2 (6 bases). V was cut by 1 base and J by 5 bases, with 14 bases left in between. CDR1 SGHTA and CDR2 FQGNSA come from the germline V gene. CDR3 length equals 15 residues. The CDR3 loop is CASSLVTGAYETQYF. The CDR3 DNA reads as TGTGCCAGCAGCTTAGTAACGGGAGCTTACGAGACCCAGTACTTC.

The chain couples TRBV10-3 to TRBJ1-1; D perhaps matches TRBD1 (5 bases). Per the germline V gene, CDR1 is ENHRY and CDR2 is SYGVKD. The V end lost 4 bases, the J end lost 3 bases, and 9 bases lay between the germline ends. The CDR3 is made up of 13 amino acids. This CDR3 reads CAISGTPDTEAFF. As DNA, the CDR3 is TGTGCCATCAGTGGGACACCAGACACTGAAGCTTTCTTT.

On this clone: The junction departs from the called germline gene at one end, perhaps through a read error. V is TRBV7-7 and J is TRBJ2-3, with D tentatively TRBD1 or TRBD2 (5 bases each). CDR1 is SSHAT, CDR2 FNYEAQ, per germline (reference sequence). The CDR3 totals 13 residues. CDR3 DNA: TGTGCTAGCAGCGTGGGACCGCCAGATACGCAGTATTTT. As protein: CASSVGPPDTQYF.

Remarks on this clone: Additional DNA sequences in this sample encode the identical CDR3. The gene calls are TRBV7-6 and TRBJ2-1; TRBD2 matches at 11 bases. The CDR3 has 16 residues. The germline V gene has CDR1 SGHVS and CDR2 FNYEAQ. After removal of 4 bases from V and 4 bases from J, the junction contained 6 bases not matched to a gene. CDR3 residues: CASSSGLAESYNEQFF. DNA for the CDR3: TGTGCCAGCAGCTCGGGACTAGCGGAGTCTTACAATGAGCAGTTCTTC.

J is TRBJ2-2 and V is TRBV27; weak D call: TRBD2 (6 bases). The CDR3 extends over 15 amino acids. Germline V CDR1 and CDR2: MNHEY, SMNVEV (reference sequence). V lost 2 bases, J lost 5 bases, and 12 bases lay in between. The CDR3: CASSLMRGGTGELFF. DNA of the CDR3: TGTGCCAGCAGTTTAATGAGGGGAGGAACCGGGGAGCTGTTTTTT.

A remark on this clone: The identical CDR3 is also encoded by other nucleotide sequences in the sample. The V and J genes are TRBV5-1 and TRBJ2-5; D gene unclear. The CDR3 loop spans 11 amino acids. V lost 6 bases, J lost 5 bases, and 8 bases lay in between. Germline assignment: CDR1 SGHRS and CDR2 YFSETQ. The CDR3 sequence is CASTPGETQYF. The CDR3 DNA sequence: TGCGCCAGCACTCCTGGCGAGACCCAGTACTTC.